Following are 29 T cell receptor beta chains from one sample sequenced in a study of shared clonotypes between healthy human individuals. Data came from immunoSEQ multiplex PCR; TCRdb stores just in-frame clones and leaves some out. The data contain over a million clones, approximately 97% of them singletons. Sequenced input: naive CD4+ T cells sorted from blood. As to subset: CD45RA+ positively selected. The origin of the receptors is a man between 25 and 39 years old in good health.

This chain joins TRBV5-4 and TRBJ1-3, with a possible D match to TRBD1 (6 bases). The germline CDR1 and CDR2 sequences are SGHNT and YYREEE (reference sequence). Trimming removed 1 base at V and 1 base at J, with 9 bases between. This CDR3 has 15 amino acids. CDR3 sequence: CASSLQGTSGNTIYF. The DNA for the CDR3 is TGTGCCAGCAGCTTGCAGGGGACGTCTGGAAACACCATATATTTT.

This chain links TRBV4-2 with TRBJ2-3; 7 bases are a match to TRBD1. The germline CDR1 and CDR2 sequences are LGHNA and YNFKEQ. CDR3 length: 16 amino acids. V was clipped by 4 bases and J by 0 bases; unmatched bases: 7. CDR3 region: CASSLGDRVSTDTQYF. In nucleotides, the CDR3 is TGTGCCAGCAGCCTAGGTGACAGGGTTAGCACAGATACGCAGTATTTT.

V gene TRBV29-1 combines with J gene TRBJ2-7, with 11 bases identical to TRBD2. Per germline, CDR1 SQVTM and CDR2 ANQGSEA. CDR3 size: 15 residues. V dropped 6 bases and J dropped 2; count of bases not matched to a gene: 9. The CDR3 bases are TGCAGCGTGTTCATAGCGGGAGGGACTGCCTACGAGCAGTACTTC. The encoded protein is CSVFIAGGTAYEQYF.

The CDR3 loop reads CASSSNYQPQHF. The DNA of the CDR3 is TGTGCCAGCAGTTCTAATTATCAGCCCCAGCATTTT. V usage is TRBV27 and J usage is TRBJ1-5; no firm D call. Trimming cost V 4 bases and J 5 bases, with 6 bases left between them. CDR3 size: 12 residues. From germline, CDR1 is MNHEY and CDR2 SMNVEV (reference sequence).

The V and J genes are TRBV5-4 and TRBJ2-1, with 7 bases aligning to TRBD2. The ends lost 4 bases at V and 4 bases at J; junction bases unmatched: 5. The germline V gene encodes CDR1 SGHNT and CDR2 YYREEE (reference sequence). The CDR3 length is 14 residues. The CDR3 DNA is TGTGCCAGCAGCCCAAGGCGGGGGTACAATGAGCAGTTCTTC. Protein product: CASSPRRGYNEQFF.

This chain uses TRBV28 with TRBJ2-1; 10 bases line up with TRBD2. CDR1 and CDR2 from the germline V gene are MDHEN and SYDVKM. The CDR3 runs to 15 residues. V was pared by 5 bases and J by 5 bases, with 6 bases of the junction left unmatched. The CDR3 nucleotides are TGTGCCAGCAGTCCGGAGCGGGAGGGAAACAATGAGCAGTTCTTC. It encodes CASSPEREGNNEQFF.

The V gene is TRBV5-6, the J gene TRBJ1-5; D possibly corresponds to TRBD1 (6 bases). Germline V gene lookup returns CDR1 SGHDT and CDR2 YYEEEE. With 4 bases removed from V and 2 bases from J, the gap between germline ends came to 16 bases. CDR3 size: 16 residues. Here the CDR3 DNA reads TGTGCCAGCAGCGCCGATAGGGGGGAGGGCAATCAGCCCCAGCATTTT. It specifies CASSADRGEGNQPQHF.

The rearrangement joins TRBV28 to TRBJ1-1; D uncertain. The V gene lost 2 bases and the J gene lost 3 bases, with 10 bases spanning the gap. Germline V gene lookup returns CDR1 MDHEN and CDR2 SYDVKM. This CDR3 has 14 amino acids. The CDR3 loop is CASSLRTRHTEAFF. The DNA of the CDR3 is TGTGCCAGCAGTTTAAGGACCCGCCACACTGAAGCTTTCTTT.

This rearrangement joins TRBV5-6 to TRBJ1-2; 8 positions match TRBD1. Trimming took 0 bases from V and 2 from J; bases not matched to a gene: 6. CDR3 length: 16 residues. Germline-derived CDR1 and CDR2 are SGHDT and YYEEEE. For the CDR3, the DNA is TGTGCCAGCAGCTTGGCCCCGGGACAGGCAAACTATGGCTACACCTTC. As protein: CASSLAPGQANYGYTF.

The genes are TRBV6-6 and TRBJ2-2, with D maybe TRBD2 (6 bases). Germline V gives CDR1 MNHNY, CDR2 SVGAGI (reference sequence). Trimming left V 5 bases short and J 8 bases short, with 18 bases between. The CDR3 has 15 amino acids. CDR3 sequence: CASSPGVPGGGELFF. CDR3 DNA: TGTGCCAGCAGTCCGGGGGTCCCTGGTGGTGGGGAGCTGTTTTTT.

The V and J genes are TRBV29-1 and TRBJ2-1; D is possibly TRBD2 (7 bases). Germline CDR1 is SQVTM and CDR2 is ANQGSEA. The V and J ends lost 8 bases and 3 bases respectively, with 14 bases between them. The CDR3 is 13 amino acids. DNA of the CDR3: TGCAGCACCAGCGGGGACATCTACAATGAGCAGTTCTTC. It codes for CSTSGDIYNEQFF.

The V call is TRBV29-1, the J call TRBJ2-1; 14 bases are shared with TRBD2. CDR1 SQVTM and CDR2 ANQGSEA come from the germline V gene. The CDR3 spans 16 residues. V dropped 2 bases and J dropped 8; count of bases not matched to a gene: 8. CDR3 sequence: CSVERRLAGGPDEQFF. The CDR3 DNA reads TGCAGCGTTGAAAGAAGACTAGCGGGAGGGCCCGATGAGCAGTTCTTC.

The J gene is TRBJ2-1, the V gene TRBV9, with 9 bases matching TRBD1. V gave up 7 bases and J gave up 8 bases; unmatched junction bases: 4. This CDR3 is 12 amino acids long. Germline CDR1 SGDLS, CDR2 YYNGEE. CDR3 amino acids: CASGTGLYEQFF. The CDR3 DNA follows: TGTGCCAGCGGGACAGGGCTCTATGAGCAGTTCTTC.

V usage is TRBV6-5 and J usage is TRBJ2-3; D call uncertain. The CDR3 runs 14 residues. The germline V and J ends were trimmed by 5 bases and 6 bases, with 15 bases remaining between them. Germline loops: CDR1 MNHEY, CDR2 SVGAGI. Written as DNA, the CDR3 is TGTGCCAGCAGTACTCTCGGCGGTGGGGATACGCAGTATTTT. Translated, it gives CASSTLGGGDTQYF.

A single count supports this clone. The genes are TRBV18 and TRBJ2-1; maybe TRBD2 (6 bases). The V end lost 3 bases, the J end lost 2 bases, and 14 bases lay between the germline ends. The CDR3 is 16 amino acids. CDR1 KGHSH and CDR2 LQKENI come from the germline V gene. CDR3 loop: CASSPGGAGTYNEQFF. The CDR3 region has the DNA TGTGCCAGCTCACCTGGGGGTGCGGGGACCTACAATGAGCAGTTCTTC.

This clone has a single count. This chain joins TRBV18 and TRBJ2-2; D may correspond to TRBD1 or TRBD2 (5 bases each). Trimming shortened V by 2 bases and J by 3 bases, and 19 bases separated the two germline ends. The CDR3 runs to 18 residues. The V gene's germline CDR1 is KGHSH and CDR2 LQKENI. The CDR3 spells CASSPVEIARGDTGELFF. DNA of the CDR3: TGTGCCAGCTCACCAGTTGAGATCGCGAGGGGTGACACCGGGGAGCTGTTTTTT.

The chain recombines TRBV4-1 with TRBJ2-1; D gene uncertain. This CDR3 has 16 residues. V was cut by 0 bases and J by 0 bases, with 9 bases left in between. The germline V gene encodes CDR1 MGHRA and CDR2 YSYEKL. CDR3 DNA: TGCGCCAGCAGCCAAGAGAGCAGCCACTCCTACAATGAGCAGTTCTTC. It yields the protein CASSQESSHSYNEQFF.

The rearrangement uses TRBV6-6 and TRBJ2-7; tentatively, D is TRBD2 (5 bases). Germline CDR1 reads MNHNY; CDR2 reads SVGAGI (reference sequence). The CDR3 is 14 residues long. Between the trimmed V and J ends, which lost 7 bases and 0 bases, there was a span of 13 bases. This chain's CDR3 is CASKPPRDSYEQYF. CDR3 nucleotide sequence: TGTGCCAGCAAACCACCCCGGGACTCCTACGAGCAGTACTTC.

V is TRBV6-1 and J is TRBJ2-7, with 9 bases fitting TRBD1. V lost 4 bases to trimming and J lost 6 bases; unmatched junction nucleotides: 13. The CDR3 has 16 amino acids. Per the germline V gene, CDR1 is MNHNS and CDR2 is SASEGT. Here the CDR3 DNA reads TGTGCCAGCAGTGCCCTATCCGGGACAGGGAGTGGCGAGCAGTACTTC. As protein: CASSALSGTGSGEQYF.

The gene calls are TRBV13 and TRBJ2-7; 7 bases map to TRBD2. The CDR3 totals 13 residues. V dropped 4 bases and J dropped 4; count of bases not matched to a gene: 4. Germline loops: CDR1 PRHDT, CDR2 FYEKMQ (reference sequence). In DNA form, the CDR3 reads TGTGCCAGCAGCTGGGGGACTACTTACGAGCAGTACTTC. Translation gives CASSWGTTYEQYF.

This chain uses TRBV2 with TRBJ2-5; 10 nucleotides line up with TRBD2. Germline CDR1 and CDR2: SNHLY and FYNNEI. J was trimmed by 5 bases and V by 4 bases; bases with no gene match: 10. CDR3 length: 16 residues. In DNA, the CDR3 is TGTGCCAGCAGTGTTTTAGCGGGAGGCTTCGGGGAGACCCAGTACTTC. It codes for CASSVLAGGFGETQYF. Complete variable domain (other parts from reference TRBV2 and TRBJ2-5): EPEVTQTPSHQVTQMGQEVILRCVPISNHLYFYWYRQILGQKVEFLVSFYNNEISEKSEIFDDQFSVERPDGSNFTLKIRSTKLEDSAMYFCASSVLAGGFGETQYFGPGTRLLVL.

In DNA form, the CDR3 reads TGTGCCAGCTCACCACTTATGATCGCTGAGCAGTTCTTC. Amino acids: CASSPLMIAEQFF. The chain combines TRBV18 with TRBJ2-1, with D hard to call. Germline assignment: CDR1 KGHSH and CDR2 LQKENI. The CDR3 is made up of 13 amino acids. V lost 1 base, J lost 9 bases, and 10 bases lay in between.

This chain links TRBV27 with TRBJ2-7; D gene uncertain. CDR1 MNHEY and CDR2 SMNVEV come from the germline V gene (reference sequence). The CDR3 contains 13 residues. V was pared by 11 bases and J by 0 bases, with 14 bases between. The CDR3, as DNA: TGTGCCGCAGTACATCACAGCTCCTACGAGCAGTACTTC. It specifies CAAVHHSSYEQYF.

The chain is built from TRBV18 and TRBJ1-3, with TRBD1 as a possible D gene (5 bases). Germline V gives CDR1 KGHSH, CDR2 LQKENI. The CDR3 is 18 amino acids. Trimming cost V 1 base and J 1 base, with 17 bases left between them. This CDR3 reads CASSPQGMGSLSGNTIYF. As DNA, the CDR3 is TGTGCCAGCTCACCACAGGGGATGGGGTCACTGTCTGGAAACACCATATATTTT. The variable domain in full, completed from reference TRBV18 and TRBJ1-3, reads NAGVMQNPRHLVRRRGQEARLRCSPMKGHSHVYWYRQLPEEGLKFMVYLQKENIIDESGMPKERFSAEFPKEGPSILRIQQVVRGDSAAYFCASSPQGMGSLSGNTIYFGEGSWLTVV.

This clone is a singleton in its sample. This sequence joins TRBV18 and TRBJ2-1; D call uncertain. The CDR3 runs to 14 residues. Trimming removed 5 bases from V and 0 bases from J, with 8 bases in between. From germline, CDR1 is KGHSH and CDR2 LQKENI. The DNA of the CDR3 is TGTGCCAGCTCATCCCCCGGCTCCTACAATGAGCAGTTCTTC. As protein: CASSSPGSYNEQFF.

This rearrangement joins TRBV14 to TRBJ2-1; D may correspond to TRBD1 or TRBD2 (6 bases each). There are 16 residues in the CDR3. Germline CDR1 reads SGHDN; CDR2 reads FVKESK. Trimming took 0 bases from V and 4 from J, leaving 13 bases between them. The CDR3 here is CASSQDGGLIYNEQFF. CDR3 nucleotides: TGTGCCAGCAGCCAAGATGGGGGGCTCATATACAATGAGCAGTTCTTC.

In regard to this clone: The junction differs from germline at one of its ends, possibly a read error. V gene TRBV7-7 combines with J gene TRBJ1-1; the D gene is possibly TRBD1 (6 bases). CDR1 and CDR2 from the germline V gene are SSHAT and FNYEAQ (reference sequence). The CDR3 runs to 15 residues. The CDR3 DNA sequence: TGTGCTAGCAGCTTCTACAGGGCCGGGGAGACTGAAGCTTTCTTT. Its translation: CASSFYRAGETEAFF.

With regard to this clone: Other DNA sequences within the sample encode an identical CDR3. V usage is TRBV5-1 and J usage is TRBJ2-2, with 7 bases matching TRBD1. Unmatched junction bases numbered 1, after V lost 1 base and J lost 1 base. The CDR3 extends over 15 amino acids. Per germline, CDR1 SGHRS and CDR2 YFSETQ. CDR3 sequence: CASSLRQGNTGELFF. For the CDR3, the DNA is TGCGCCAGCAGCTTGAGACAGGGGAACACCGGGGAGCTGTTTTTT. Full variable domain (missing parts from reference TRBV5-1 and TRBJ2-2): KAGVTQTPRYLIKTRGQQVTLSCSPISGHRSVSWYQQTPGQGLQFLFEYFSETQRNKGNFPGRFSGRQFSNSRSEMNVSTLELGDSALYLCASSLRQGNTGELFFGEGSRLTVL.

The chain joins TRBV7-2 to TRBJ2-5; unclear D gene. Germline values: CDR1 SGHTA, CDR2 FQGNSA. V lost 2 bases and J 0 bases, leaving 7 bases between the germline ends. The CDR3 covers 14 residues. The CDR3 sequence is CASSLSTNQETQYF. The CDR3 DNA follows: TGTGCCAGCAGCTTAAGCACAAACCAAGAGACCCAGTACTTC.